Reported below is one TCR beta chain. Its specificity is not known. The entry originates in a study of cytomegalovirus exposure and HLA in healthy donors. Study in general: A later analysis reported the 100 to 150 validation repertoires used the same platform as the 550 to 800 first-cohort repertoires.

Whole-study findings and limits: Rare sequences made up most TCRs, while some public TCRs were found in many donors. Cytomegalovirus-associated status was assigned to about 180 TCR beta chains. The tendency of first-cohort TCR clusters to co-occur in the roughly 130 validation repertoires was the finding of a later analysis.

V lost 1 base and J 6 bases, leaving 12 bases between the germline ends. There are 14 residues in the CDR3. CDR1 and CDR2 (germline): SGHVS, FNYEAQ. Data came from immunoSEQ multiplex PCR; TCRdb stores just in-frame clones and leaves some out. Here the sample spans 200,000 to 250,000 clones, roughly 87% being singletons. The chain has TRBV7-6 and TRBJ2-5; no definite D call. Sequencing was carried out using PBMCs. This TCR came from a man between 18 and 35 years old in good health and CMV-seropositive. This chain's CDR3 is CASSLGFYFKTQYF. CDR3 coding DNA: TGTGCCAGCAGCTTAGGTTTCTATTTTAAGACCCAGTACTTC.